This T cell receptor (beta chain) came from a study of T cell repertoires in cytomegalovirus infection. Study summary: Both CMV infection and a matching HLA type were indicated by public TCR beta signatures.

TCRdb called the reads again in MiXCR, with one record for every CDR3 protein. The repertoire holds around 260,000 distinct CDR3 sequences, with approximately 9% as singletons. Germline-derived CDR1 and CDR2 are ENHRY and SYGVKD. This CDR3 contains 16 residues. Trimming took 0 bases from V and 6 from J, leaving 15 bases between them. This clonotype was counted at least ten times. The antigen remains unidentified. The study's findings and limits: The cumulative frequency of public TCR beta families identified carriers of CMV plus the relevant HLA. HLA-C-restricted CMV-specific TCR beta clonotypes were dominant in the ex vivo response.

The J gene is TRBJ2-4, the V gene TRBV10-3; D tentatively reads TRBD1 or TRBD2 (5 bases each). The sequence was obtained from a human donor in good health (CMV status not recorded). Some clones in this sample may be carry-over from other donors' samples. The specimen sequenced was PBMCs. The CDR3 DNA reads as TGTGCCATCAGTGAGTCGGGGGTTAGCTTCGGAAACATTCAGTACTTC. Protein sequence: CAISESGVSFGNIQYF.